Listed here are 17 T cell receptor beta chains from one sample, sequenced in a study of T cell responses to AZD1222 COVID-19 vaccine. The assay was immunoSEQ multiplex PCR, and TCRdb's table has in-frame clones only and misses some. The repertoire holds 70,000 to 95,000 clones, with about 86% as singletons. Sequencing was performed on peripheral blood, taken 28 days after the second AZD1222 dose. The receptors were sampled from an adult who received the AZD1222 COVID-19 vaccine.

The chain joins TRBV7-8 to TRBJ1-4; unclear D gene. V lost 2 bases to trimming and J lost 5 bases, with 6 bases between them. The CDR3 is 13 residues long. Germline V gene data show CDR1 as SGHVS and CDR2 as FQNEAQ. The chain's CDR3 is CASSLFENEKLFF. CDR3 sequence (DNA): TGTGCCAGCAGCTTATTTGAGAATGAAAAACTGTTTTTT.

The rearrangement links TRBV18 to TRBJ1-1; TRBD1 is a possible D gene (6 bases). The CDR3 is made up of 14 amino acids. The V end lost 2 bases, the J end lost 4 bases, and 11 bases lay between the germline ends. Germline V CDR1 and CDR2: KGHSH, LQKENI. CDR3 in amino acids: CASSPVGAGTEAFF. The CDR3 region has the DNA TGTGCCAGCTCACCAGTGGGGGCGGGCACTGAAGCTTTCTTT.

CDR3: CASSSTLSYEQYF. The CDR3 DNA reads TGTGCCAGCAGTTCCACACTGTCCTACGAGCAGTACTTC. The chain recombines TRBV27 with TRBJ2-7; unclear D gene. Between the trimmed V and J ends, which lost 4 bases and 1 base, there was a span of 8 bases. The CDR3 contains 13 residues. Germline values: CDR1 MNHEY, CDR2 SMNVEV (reference sequence).

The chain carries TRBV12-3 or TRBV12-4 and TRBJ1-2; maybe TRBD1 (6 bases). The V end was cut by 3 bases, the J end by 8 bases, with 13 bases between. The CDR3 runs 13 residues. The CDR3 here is CASSLGASGGYTF. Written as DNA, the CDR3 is TGTGCCAGCAGTTTGGGGGCCTCAGGAGGCTACACCTTC.

DNA of the CDR3: TGTGCCAGCACCTTGCCCGGGAGGATGCTCGGCGAGCAGTACTTC. This codes for CASTLPGRMLGEQYF. The chain recombines TRBV28 with TRBJ2-7; 7 nucleotides line up with TRBD2. This CDR3 has 15 amino acids. The V and J ends lost 7 bases and 6 bases, in that order; junction bases with no gene match: 15. CDR1 MDHEN and CDR2 SYDVKM come from the germline V gene.

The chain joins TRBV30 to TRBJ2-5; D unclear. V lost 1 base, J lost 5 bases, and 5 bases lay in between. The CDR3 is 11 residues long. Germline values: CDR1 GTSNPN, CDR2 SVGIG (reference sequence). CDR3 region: CAWSEPETQYF. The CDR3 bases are TGTGCCTGGAGTGAACCCGAGACCCAGTACTTC.

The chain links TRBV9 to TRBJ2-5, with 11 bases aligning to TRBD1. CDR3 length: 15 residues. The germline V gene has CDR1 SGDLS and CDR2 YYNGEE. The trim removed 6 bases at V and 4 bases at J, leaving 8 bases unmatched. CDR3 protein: CASTRTGGEGETQYF. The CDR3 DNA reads TGTGCCAGCACGCGGACAGGGGGCGAGGGAGAGACCCAGTACTTC.

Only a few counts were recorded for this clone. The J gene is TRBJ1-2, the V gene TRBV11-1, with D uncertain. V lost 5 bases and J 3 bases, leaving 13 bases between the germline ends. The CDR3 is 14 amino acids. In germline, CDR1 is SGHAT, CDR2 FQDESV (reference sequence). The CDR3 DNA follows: TGTGCCAGCAGCCTAATTGACGGCGACTATGGCTACACCTTC. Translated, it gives CASSLIDGDYGYTF.

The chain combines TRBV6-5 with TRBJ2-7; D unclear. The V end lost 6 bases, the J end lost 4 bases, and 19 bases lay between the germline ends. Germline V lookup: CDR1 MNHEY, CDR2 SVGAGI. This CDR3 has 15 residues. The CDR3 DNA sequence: TGTGCCAGCAGCCTTTCCGGTGGAGTGGGATACGAGCAGTACTTC. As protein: CASSLSGGVGYEQYF.

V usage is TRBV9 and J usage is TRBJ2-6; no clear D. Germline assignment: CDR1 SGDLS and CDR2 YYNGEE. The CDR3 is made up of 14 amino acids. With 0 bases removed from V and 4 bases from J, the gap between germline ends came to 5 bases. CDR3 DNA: TGTGCCAGCAGCGTAGTCGGGGGGGCCAACGTCCTGACTTTC. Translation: CASSVVGGANVLTF.

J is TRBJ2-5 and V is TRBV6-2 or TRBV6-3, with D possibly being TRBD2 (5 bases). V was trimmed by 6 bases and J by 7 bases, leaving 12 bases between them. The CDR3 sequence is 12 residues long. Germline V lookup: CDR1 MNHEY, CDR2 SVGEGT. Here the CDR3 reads CASSPRGGTQYF. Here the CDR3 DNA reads TGTGCCAGCAGCCCCCGGGGTGGGACCCAGTACTTC.

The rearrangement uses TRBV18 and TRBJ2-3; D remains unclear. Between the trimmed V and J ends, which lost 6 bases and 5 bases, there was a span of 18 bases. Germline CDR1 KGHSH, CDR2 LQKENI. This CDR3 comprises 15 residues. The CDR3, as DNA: TGTGCCAGCTCCCTAGACTCCGCCGCGATAGATACGCAGTATTTT. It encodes CASSLDSAAIDTQYF.

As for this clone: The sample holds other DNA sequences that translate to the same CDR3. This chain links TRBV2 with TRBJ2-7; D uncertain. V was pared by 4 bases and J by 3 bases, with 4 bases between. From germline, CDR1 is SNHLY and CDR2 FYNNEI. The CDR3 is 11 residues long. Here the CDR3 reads CASSASYEQYF. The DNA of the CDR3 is TGTGCCAGCAGTGCAAGCTACGAGCAGTACTTC.

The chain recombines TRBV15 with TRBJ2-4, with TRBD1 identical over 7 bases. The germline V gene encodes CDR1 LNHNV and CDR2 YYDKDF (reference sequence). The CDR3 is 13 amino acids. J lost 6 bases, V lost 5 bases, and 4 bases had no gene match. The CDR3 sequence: CATSVRQGNIQYF. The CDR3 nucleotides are TGTGCCACCAGCGTCCGACAGGGAAACATTCAGTACTTC.

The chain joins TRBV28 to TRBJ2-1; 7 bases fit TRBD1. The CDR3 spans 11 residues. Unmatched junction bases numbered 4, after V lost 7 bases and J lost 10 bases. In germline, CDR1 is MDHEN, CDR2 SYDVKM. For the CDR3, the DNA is TGTGCCAGCACGACAGGGCGCGAGCAGTTCTTC. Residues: CASTTGREQFF.

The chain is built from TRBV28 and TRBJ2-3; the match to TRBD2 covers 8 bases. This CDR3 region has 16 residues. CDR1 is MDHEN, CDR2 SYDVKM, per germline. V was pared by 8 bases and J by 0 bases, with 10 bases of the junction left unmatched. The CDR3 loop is CASSPGASGSTDTQYF. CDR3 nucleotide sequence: TGTGCCAGCTCCCCCGGGGCTAGCGGGAGCACAGATACGCAGTATTTT.

For the CDR3, the DNA is TGTGCCAGCAGCTTTACAGGGATTTCGGCTGGCTACACCTTC. Amino acids: CASSFTGISAGYTF. The chain links TRBV7-2 to TRBJ1-2; D might be TRBD1 (6 bases). CDR3 length: 14 amino acids. The V gene's germline CDR1 is SGHTA and CDR2 FQGNSA. Trimming shortened V by 3 bases and J by 7 bases, and 15 bases separated the two germline ends.